Below are 11 T cell receptor beta chains sequenced from a single sample in a study of T cells in Graves' hyperthyroidism and ophthalmopathy. Amplified TCR beta CDR3 regions derived from RNA transcripts. Using the HTBI primer set, a first-round RT-PCR was run on the TCR CDR3. TCRdb independently ran MiXCR on the multiplex PCR reads; one entry per CDR3 protein. The profile shows about 350,000 distinct CDR3 sequences, 14% of them singletons. Sequencing was done on a sample of blood. The receptors come from a woman younger than 45 with Graves' hyperthyroidism.

Ten or more counts support this clonotype. The chain joins TRBV6-4 to TRBJ1-2, with 12 bases matching TRBD1. This CDR3 spans 15 amino acids. Germline lookup yields CDR1 MRHNA and CDR2 SNTAGT. The V and J ends lost 5 bases and 8 bases, in that order; junction bases with no gene match: 9. DNA for the CDR3: TGTGCCAGCAGTTCCGGGACAGGGGGCGCAGGCGGCTACACCTTC. Its translation: CASSSGTGGAGGYTF.

This clonotype was seen a few times. The V and J genes are TRBV28 and TRBJ2-5, with 7 bases aligning to TRBD2. The J segment lost 5 bases and the V segment lost 10 bases, leaving 7 bases of the junction unmatched. Looked up from germline, CDR1 is MDHEN and CDR2 is SYDVKM. There are 12 residues in the CDR3. The CDR3 nucleotides read TGTGCCATCAAGCGGGAAGGGGAGACCCAGTACTTC. Its protein product is CAIKREGETQYF.

This clonotype appeared many times. The V call is TRBV20-1, the J call TRBJ2-7; 10 bases are shared with TRBD2. V was clipped by 5 bases and J by 0 bases; unmatched bases: 7. Per germline, CDR1 DFQATT and CDR2 SNEGSKA (reference sequence). This CDR3 spans 15 amino acids. CDR3 protein: CSAQQTSGRSYEQYF. In DNA, the CDR3 is TGCAGTGCTCAGCAGACTAGCGGGCGCTCCTACGAGCAGTACTTC.

This clonotype was observed many times. The chain employs TRBV29-1 and TRBJ2-3; perhaps TRBD1 as D (5 bases). V dropped 1 base and J dropped 0 bases, with 14 bases sitting between them. Per the germline V gene, CDR1 is SQVTM and CDR2 is ANQGSEA. The CDR3 has 16 residues. CDR3: CSVEGGESGSTDTQYF. The CDR3 region has the DNA TGCAGCGTTGAAGGGGGCGAGTCAGGGAGCACAGATACGCAGTATTTT.

The chain has TRBV7-4 and TRBJ1-1; tentatively, D is TRBD1 (6 bases). V gave up 2 bases and J gave up 5 bases, with 15 bases separating them. Germline loops: CDR1 SGHVT, CDR2 SQSDAQ. This CDR3 region has 15 residues. The DNA of the CDR3 is TGTGCCAGCAGCTTAATAACAGGGAAAGGGACTGAAGCTTTCTTT. Its protein product is CASSLITGKGTEAFF.

Ten or more counts support this clonotype. This sequence joins TRBV28 and TRBJ2-3; D gene ambiguous. Germline V gene sequence: CDR1 MDHEN, CDR2 SYDVKM. The length of the CDR3 is 13 residues. V lost 2 bases and J lost 4, with 7 bases in between. The CDR3 region is CASSLMFADTQYF. The CDR3, as DNA: TGTGCCAGCAGTTTAATGTTCGCAGATACGCAGTATTTT.

The V gene is TRBV5-5, the J gene TRBJ2-1; the match to TRBD2 covers 10 bases. The CDR3 totals 15 residues. With V trimmed by 10 bases and J by 4 bases, 11 bases remained unmatched. Germline V lookup: CDR1 SGHKS, CDR2 YYEKEE (reference sequence). The CDR3 region is CAGNHEAGGYNEQFF. The CDR3, as DNA: TGTGCCGGCAACCACGAAGCGGGAGGGTACAATGAGCAGTTCTTC.

This clonotype was observed many times. V and J are TRBV12-3 or TRBV12-4 and TRBJ2-2, with D unclear. The CDR3 loop spans 14 amino acids. Trimming stripped 6 bases from V and 1 base from J, with 9 bases between. CDR3 coding DNA: TGTGCCAGCAGATCTGTGGGGAACACCGGGGAGCTGTTTTTT. Translation gives CASRSVGNTGELFF.

The V gene is TRBV2, the J gene TRBJ2-7, with 12 bases lining up with TRBD2. The V and J ends lost 5 bases and 5 bases, in that order; junction bases with no gene match: 7. The CDR3 runs to 15 residues. The V gene's germline CDR1 is SNHLY and CDR2 FYNNEI. The CDR3 DNA is TGTGCCAGCAGTAAGACTAGCGGGAGCTTCAACGAGCAGTACTTC. It is translated as CASSKTSGSFNEQYF. The whole variable domain, filled in from reference TRBV2 and TRBJ2-7, reads EPEVTQTPSHQVTQMGQEVILRCVPISNHLYFYWYRQILGQKVEFLVSFYNNEISEKSEIFDDQFSVERPDGSNFTLKIRSTKLEDSAMYFCASSKTSGSFNEQYFGPGTRLTVT.

This sequence joins TRBV20-1 and TRBJ1-1; no clear D. This CDR3 is 17 amino acids long. Germline CDR1 and CDR2: DFQATT and SNEGSKA (reference sequence). Deletions cut 3 bases from V and 0 bases from J, with 20 bases between. CDR3 amino acids: CSARGSVRPGMNTEAFF. DNA for the CDR3: TGCAGTGCTAGGGGAAGTGTACGGCCCGGGATGAACACTGAAGCTTTCTTT.

This chain uses TRBV6-1 with TRBJ2-2; tentatively, D is TRBD1 or TRBD2 (6 bases each). The CDR3 covers 15 residues. CDR1 MNHNS and CDR2 SASEGT come from the germline V gene. Trimming removed 5 bases from V and 3 bases from J, with 13 bases in between. The chain's CDR3 is CASSRGRTHTGELFF. The CDR3 DNA follows: TGTGCCAGCAGTAGGGGGAGGACCCACACCGGGGAGCTGTTTTTT.